This T cell receptor beta chain was identified during a study of shared clonotypes between healthy human individuals. This CDR3 spans 15 amino acids. Germline CDR1 and CDR2: LNHNV and YYDKDF (reference sequence). A remark on this clone: As yet, its antigen is unknown.

General study results and limits: Rarefaction analysis demonstrated incomplete sorted-subset sequencing notwithstanding large depth.

Data came from immunoSEQ multiplex PCR; TCRdb stores just in-frame clones and leaves some out. The sample lists about 180,000 clones, roughly 91% occurring once. The chain couples TRBV15 to TRBJ2-5; D remains unclear. The DNA end lines up better with TRBJ2-7; the J call may be wrong. Source material: naive CD4+ T cells sorted from blood. Subset noted: CD45RA+ positively selected. The clonotype comes from a woman younger than 45 in good health. The CDR3 region is CATSRDLGTFYEQYF. For the CDR3, the DNA is TGTGCCACCAGCAGAGATCTTGGCACCTTCTACGAGCAGTACTTC.